This is a list of T cell receptor beta chains from one sample in a study of post-analysis software for immune sequencing data. Each CDR3 protein is one row after TCRdb ran MiXCR on the PCR reads. The repertoire holds about 800,000 distinct CDR3 sequences, with 30% as singletons. The sample comprised blood. The receptors come from a girl between 10 and 17 years old with multiple sclerosis. The CDR3 runs from the conserved cysteine through the conserved F or W. D genes are given only for firm matches. For some rows the clone size is stated as once, few or many, or as a class when expanded; others skip it.

CDR3 DNA	CDR3 protein	J gene	clone size	D gene	V gene
TGTGCCACTTCCCCGGGGGCGGAAACCTACAATGAGCAGTTCTTC	CATSPGAETYNEQFF	TRBJ2-1	.	.	TRBV15
TGTGCCAGCAGCCAACTCGGGGTATATAATTCACCCCTCCACTTT	CASSQLGVYNSPLHF	TRBJ1-6	.	.	TRBV7-2
TGTGCCACCAGCAGAGATGGGTGGGAGCAGTACTTC	CATSRDGWEQYF	TRBJ2-7	many	.	TRBV15
TGTGCTAGTGGAGAAGACAATGCCGCGGGGGCCAACGTCCTGACTTTC	CASGEDNAAGANVLTF	TRBJ2-6	few	.	TRBV12-5
TGTGCCAGCAGTGTCACAGCTTCCTCCTACGAGCAGTACTTC	CASSVTASSYEQYF	TRBJ2-7	few	.	TRBV12-3/TRBV12-4
TGTGCCAGCAGTTACCGCAGGGGGGAGTACAATGAGCAGTTCTTC	CASSYRRGEYNEQFF	TRBJ2-1	.	.	TRBV6-2/TRBV6-3
TGTGCCATCAGTGGCGGGGGGCCCGATACGCAGTATTTT	CAISGGGPDTQYF	TRBJ2-3	.	TRBD2	TRBV10-3
TGTGCCAGCAGTGGGCCTAGCGGGAGTGAATCCTACGAGCAGTACTTC	CASSGPSGSESYEQYF	TRBJ2-7	.	TRBD2	TRBV6-1
TGTGCCAGCAGCTTAGTACTAGCGGGGGGGCTCTGGTTCTTC	CASSLVLAGGLWFF	TRBJ2-1	few	TRBD2	TRBV7-2
TGTGCCAGCAGTTCTCCCCGCTTCGGGAATCAGCCCCAGCATTTT	CASSSPRFGNQPQHF	TRBJ1-5	.	.	TRBV12-3/TRBV12-4
TGTGCCAGTAGTATAATGGCGACAGGGGCTCAGCCCCAGCATTTT	CASSIMATGAQPQHF	TRBJ1-5	.	TRBD1	TRBV19
TGCAGTGCCCTGACAGGGGCCGGCACAGATACGCAGTATTTT	CSALTGAGTDTQYF	TRBJ2-3	few	TRBD1	TRBV20-1
TGCGCCAGCAGCTTGAAACTAGCGGCGAACAATGAGCAGTTCTTC	CASSLKLAANNEQFF	TRBJ2-1	.	TRBD2	TRBV5-1
TGCAGTGCTAGAGATGGGTTAGGAGTACGGACGGTCTCCTACGAGCAGTACTTC	CSARDGLGVRTVSYEQYF	TRBJ2-7	many	.	TRBV20-1
TGTGCCAGCAGCCCCTCGCAGCAAGAAAAACTGTTTTTT	CASSPSQQEKLFF	TRBJ1-4	.	.	TRBV7-2
TGCAGTGCAAAGTCAGGGGCGGTTTACGAGCAGTACTTC	CSAKSGAVYEQYF	TRBJ2-7	few	.	TRBV20-1
TGCGCCAGCAGCCGGTTAGCAGATCACAATGAGCAGTTCTTC	CASSRLADHNEQFF	TRBJ2-1	few	.	TRBV5-1
TGCAGTGCCCGAGACTTTTTGAGCTCTGGGGCCAACGTCCTGACTTTC	CSARDFLSSGANVLTF	TRBJ2-6	.	.	TRBV20-1
TGTGCCAGCAGTAAAGGGGGGCTTTCAGAGACCCAGTACTTC	CASSKGGLSETQYF	TRBJ2-5	.	.	TRBV27
TGTGCCAGCAGCTTAAAGTCTCGGGGGAACTCCTACAATGAGCAGTTCTTC	CASSLKSRGNSYNEQFF	TRBJ2-1	.	.	TRBV7-8
TGTGCCAGCAGTCCTCCAACGACCGGACAGGTGCCTCTCTATGGCTACACCTTC	CASSPPTTGQVPLYGYTF	TRBJ1-2	.	TRBD1	TRBV2
TGTGCCAGCAGCTCCCGGGTCTACGAGCAGTACTTC	CASSSRVYEQYF	TRBJ2-7	many	.	TRBV5-7
TGCAGCGTTGACCGACTAGCGGGCTCCTACAATGAGCAGTTCTTC	CSVDRLAGSYNEQFF	TRBJ2-1	few	TRBD2	TRBV29-1
TGCGCCAGCAGCTTGGTGAACAGCCCGAACACTGAAGCTTTCTTT	CASSLVNSPNTEAFF	TRBJ1-1	few	.	TRBV5-1
TGTGCCAGCAGTTTTGGGGCTAGCGGTGAGCAGTACTTC	CASSFGASGEQYF	TRBJ2-5	.	TRBD2	TRBV27
TGCGCCAGCAGCTCTAGCGGGAGTTCCGATACGCAGTATTTT	CASSSSGSSDTQYF	TRBJ2-3	few	TRBD2	TRBV5-1
TGTGCCAGCAGCTTAGATTATTGGGCAGCGACTGACTATGGCTACACCTTC	CASSLDYWAATDYGYTF	TRBJ1-2	.	.	TRBV7-2
TGCAGTGCGCCCGGTGTTGGGGGGGAAGGCTTATACAATGAGCAGTTCTTC	CSAPGVGGEGLYNEQFF	TRBJ2-1	.	TRBD2	TRBV20-1
TGCGCCAGCAGCTTGGGGCTAGCGGACCAAGAGACCCAGTACTTC	CASSLGLADQETQYF	TRBJ2-5	once	TRBD2	TRBV5-1
TGTGCCAGCAGTCCCCTCGCCAGGGCGGGCGGCTACACCTTC	CASSPLARAGGYTF	TRBJ1-2	few	.	TRBV6-2/TRBV6-3
TGTGCCAGCAGGGGGGGTAGCGGGAGGCGTGACACAGATACGCAGTATTTT	CASRGGSGRRDTDTQYF	TRBJ2-3	.	TRBD2	TRBV2
TGTGCCGTCAGTGAAGCAGGAAAACTAATTAACACTGAAGCTTTCTTT	CAVSEAGKLINTEAFF	TRBJ1-1	once	.	TRBV10-3
TGCAGCGTCACCGGGACTAACACCGGGGAGCTGTTTTTT	CSVTGTNTGELFF	TRBJ2-2	.	.	TRBV29-1
TGTGCCAGCAGTTTCCACCCGGACAGTGCCTCCTACGAGCAGTACTTC	CASSFHPDSASYEQYF	TRBJ2-7	few	.	TRBV28
TGTGCCATCAGTTCTGGGGGCGGTTCTCCGAGGCCAGATACGCAGTATTTT	CAISSGGGSPRPDTQYF	TRBJ2-3	many	.	TRBV10-3
TGTGCCATCAGTGAGACAGGGAAGAGTAATGAAAAACTGTTTTTT	CAISETGKSNEKLFF	TRBJ1-4	.	.	TRBV10-3
TGTGCCAGCTCAGGGGTCAACTCCTACAATGAGCAGTTCTTC	CASSGVNSYNEQFF	TRBJ2-1	.	.	TRBV28
TGTGCCAGCAGCTTACCTCGGTGGAACTATAATTCACCCCTCCACTTT	CASSLPRWNYNSPLHF	TRBJ1-6	few	.	TRBV7-8
TGTGCCAGCAGCTTAGTTAGCGGGAGAGACAATGAGCAGTTCTTC	CASSLVSGRDNEQFF	TRBJ2-1	.	TRBD2	TRBV7-2
TGCAGTGCTAAACCACCCGGCACTGAAGCTTTCTTT	CSAKPPGTEAFF	TRBJ1-1	.	.	TRBV20-1
TGTGCCAGCAGCTTATATCGACAGGGATATGAAAAACTGTTTTTT	CASSLYRQGYEKLFF	TRBJ1-4	.	TRBD1	TRBV7-2
TGCAGTGCTAGAGTTGGCGGGTCTTCCGGGGGGGGCCACGTTAACTTCTACGAGCAGTACTTC	CSARVGGSSGGGHVNFYEQYF	TRBJ2-7	.	TRBD2	TRBV20-1
TGTGCCAGCAGCGTAGGCCAAGAAGGCCAAGAGACCCAGTACTTC	CASSVGQEGQETQYF	TRBJ2-5	few	.	TRBV9
TGTGCCAGCAGCGCCGCCCTGGGACAGGGGAGCGTGGGCCAGTACTTC	CASSAALGQGSVGQYF	TRBJ2-5	.	TRBD1	TRBV9
TGTGCCATCCGGACAGAGGGGCGAGGGACCCAGTACTTC	CAIRTEGRGTQYF	TRBJ2-5	.	.	TRBV10-3
TGTGCCAGCAGCTTTTCCAGCCAAAATGAAAAACTGTTTTTT	CASSFSSQNEKLFF	TRBJ1-4	.	.	TRBV5-5
TGTGCCAGCAGTTTATTGGGCAGCACCCAGTACTTC	CASSLLGSTQYF	TRBJ2-7	.	.	TRBV27
TGTGCCAGCAGCAAACGAAGCGGGGATACGCAGTATTTT	CASSKRSGDTQYF	TRBJ2-3	.	.	TRBV7-2
TGTGCCAGCAGCGTAGCCGACGGGAGCTACGAGCAGTACTTC	CASSVADGSYEQYF	TRBJ2-7	few	.	TRBV9
TGTGCCAGCAGCATCCGACTAGCGGGGGAAGAGACCCAGTACTTC	CASSIRLAGEETQYF	TRBJ2-5	.	TRBD2	TRBV7-2
TGTGCCAGCATGAAGCCGTTGGGGACTGAAGCTTTCTTT	CASMKPLGTEAFF	TRBJ1-1	.	.	TRBV6-2/TRBV6-3
TGCAGCGTTGAGAGGGGCGGCCTTTCGGGGGGGGAGCAGTACTTC	CSVERGGLSGGEQYF	TRBJ2-5	few	TRBD2	TRBV29-1
TGTGCCACCAGTGATTACGGGACTAGCGGGTCCGATGAGCAGTTCTTC	CATSDYGTSGSDEQFF	TRBJ2-1	few	TRBD2	TRBV24-1
TGTGCCAGCAGCTTAGATAGCGGAGTAGCCAAAAACATTCAGTACTTC	CASSLDSGVAKNIQYF	TRBJ2-4	.	.	TRBV7-2
TGTGCCAGCAGCTTGGCCGGGCAGGGGCTAGCCAAAAACATTCAGTACTTC	CASSLAGQGLAKNIQYF	TRBJ2-4	few	.	TRBV5-6